These 30 T cell receptor beta chains originate from one sample sequenced in a study of blood T cell repertoires in COVID-19. Some clones are missing from TCRdb's copy, which holds only in-frame ones; the method was immunoSEQ multiplex PCR. This sample has around 98,000 clones, with around 82% found just once. The sequenced sample consisted of peripheral blood. The receptors here all came from a man between 65 and 85 years old with active or convalescent COVID-19.

The chain combines TRBV5-1 with TRBJ1-2; 9 bases map to TRBD1. Germline lookup yields CDR1 SGHRS and CDR2 YFSETQ. The CDR3 runs to 14 residues. The trim removed 8 bases at V and 2 bases at J, leaving 7 bases unmatched. The CDR3 DNA reads TGCGCCAGTCTTCCGGGACAGGGAAACTATGGCTACACCTTC. Translation gives CASLPGQGNYGYTF.

The rearrangement links TRBV3-1 (or the pseudogene TRBV3-2) to TRBJ2-5; no firm D call. The CDR3 loop spans 12 amino acids. V lost 5 bases to trimming and J lost 5 bases, with 9 bases between them. The germline CDR1 and CDR2 sequences are LGHDT and YNNKEL (reference sequence). The CDR3 DNA sequence: TGTGCCAGCAGCGGGCCCCCGGAGACCCAGTACTTC. Amino acids: CASSGPPETQYF.

Only a few counts were recorded for this clone. J is TRBJ1-6 and V is TRBV12-3 or TRBV12-4, with D possibly matching TRBD1 (6 bases). This CDR3 is built from 13 residues. Deletions cut 5 bases from V and 6 bases from J, with 8 bases between. CDR3 sequence reads: CASSRQVNSPLHF. The CDR3 bases are TGTGCCAGCAGTAGACAGGTTAATTCACCCCTCCACTTT.

The chain carries TRBV19 and TRBJ1-4, with a tentative D call TRBD1 (5 bases). CDR1 is LNHDA and CDR2 is SQIVND in the germline V gene (reference sequence). V was cut by 5 bases and J by 10 bases, with 17 bases left in between. CDR3 length: 14 residues. The DNA for the CDR3 is TGTGCCAGTAGTCCTCAGGGTGTACCAAGAAAACTGTTTTTT. Translating it yields CASSPQGVPRKLFF.

Comments on this clone: Other DNA sequences in this sample translate to the same CDR3. The chain uses TRBV3-1 (or the pseudogene TRBV3-2) and TRBJ1-2; D perhaps matches TRBD1 (5 bases). Germline V CDR1 and CDR2: LGHDT, YNNKEL (reference sequence). This CDR3 has 16 amino acids. Trimming removed 0 bases from V and 0 bases from J, with 11 bases in between. CDR3 in amino acids: CASSQDLTVTNYGYTF. The CDR3 DNA follows: TGTGCCAGCAGCCAAGATCTGACAGTAACTAACTATGGCTACACCTTC.

This chain connects TRBV25-1 to TRBJ2-3; 12 bases align to TRBD2. The J segment lost 0 bases and the V segment lost 4 bases, leaving 2 bases of the junction unmatched. The CDR3 loop spans 16 amino acids. The germline gives CDR1 MGHDK, CDR2 SYGVNS. The DNA of the CDR3 is TGTGCCAGCAGTGCTAGCGGGGGGGCCAGCACAGATACGCAGTATTTT. This encodes CASSASGGASTDTQYF. The variable domain in full, with the rest retrieved from reference TRBV25-1 and TRBJ2-3, is EADIYQTPRYLVIGTGKKITLECSQTMGHDKMYWYQQDPGMELHLIHYSYGVNSTEKGDLSSESTVSRIRTEHFPLTLESARPSHTSQYLCASSASGGASTDTQYFGPGTRLTVL.

The chain links TRBV5-1 to TRBJ1-1; D is unresolved. Per germline, CDR1 SGHRS and CDR2 YFSETQ. Trimming pared 0 bases from V and 6 bases from J, leaving 9 bases between. CDR3 length equals 13 residues. The CDR3 sequence: CASSLVGPPEAFF. The DNA of the CDR3 is TGCGCCAGCAGCTTGGTTGGCCCGCCTGAAGCTTTCTTT.

The chain combines TRBV7-2 with TRBJ1-4; no clear D gene. Germline values: CDR1 SGHTA, CDR2 FQGNSA. Trimming cost V 5 bases and J 2 bases, with 9 bases left between them. This CDR3 is 14 amino acids long. The CDR3 is CASSAGFTNEKLFF. CDR3 nucleotides: TGTGCCAGCAGCGCGGGGTTTACTAATGAAAAACTGTTTTTT.

The gene calls are TRBV3-1 (or the pseudogene TRBV3-2) and TRBJ2-5; the match to TRBD1 covers 10 bases. CDR3 length equals 14 residues. V lost 4 bases and J lost 4; bases outside the gene matches: 3. Germline V gives CDR1 LGHDT, CDR2 YNNKEL (reference sequence). The CDR3 coding sequence is TGTGCCAGCAGCCCCGGGACAGGGGTAGAGACCCAGTACTTC. It codes for CASSPGTGVETQYF.

The V and J genes are TRBV15 and TRBJ2-2, with 10 nucleotides matching TRBD1. The germline CDR1 and CDR2 sequences are LNHNV and YYDKDF (reference sequence). V was clipped by 1 base and J by 9 bases; unmatched bases: 5. There are 15 residues in the CDR3. The CDR3 DNA reads TGTGCCACCAGCAGAGTAGTGACAGGGGGCCGGGAGCTGTTTTTT. This gives the protein CATSRVVTGGRELFF.

This chain connects TRBV3-1 (or the pseudogene TRBV3-2) to TRBJ1-6; no clear D gene. Germline lookup yields CDR1 LGHDT and CDR2 YNNKEL (reference sequence). The CDR3 runs 13 residues. V was cut by 1 base and J by 7 bases, with 5 bases left in between. The CDR3 loop reads CASSQVRNSPLHF. The CDR3 DNA reads TGTGCCAGCAGCCAAGTACGGAATTCACCCCTCCACTTT.

The V and J genes are TRBV5-1 and TRBJ1-4; D not certain. V shed 0 bases and J shed 7 bases, with 10 bases lying between them. Looked up from germline, CDR1 is SGHRS and CDR2 is YFSETQ. The length of the CDR3 is 14 residues. The CDR3 bases are TGCGCCAGCAGCTTGGCGGCGGAGGGTGAAAAACTGTTTTTT. It codes for CASSLAAEGEKLFF.

The chain employs TRBV5-5 and TRBJ2-3, with 7 positions matching TRBD1. V shed 5 bases, J shed 1 base, and the junction held 4 bases outside the gene matches. The germline V gene encodes CDR1 SGHKS and CDR2 YYEKEE (reference sequence). The CDR3 has 14 amino acids. CDR3 in DNA: TGTGCCAGCAGTACTGGACAGGGCACAGATACGCAGTATTTT. It encodes CASSTGQGTDTQYF.

This clone was seen a few times. Within the sample, other DNA sequences also encode this same CDR3. The chain joins TRBV5-1 to TRBJ1-5, with 7 nucleotides matching TRBD1. The CDR3 is 14 amino acids. CDR1 and CDR2 (germline): SGHRS, YFSETQ. V shed 0 bases, J shed 4 bases, and the junction held 1 base outside the gene matches. DNA for the CDR3: TGCGCCAGCAGCTTGGGGGACAGAAATCAGCCCCAGCATTTT. This codes for CASSLGDRNQPQHF.

V gene TRBV5-6 combines with J gene TRBJ2-6; D is unclear. Germline CDR1 SGHDT, CDR2 YYEEEE. CDR3 size: 18 residues. The V end lost 2 bases, the J end lost 2 bases, and 17 bases lay between the germline ends. CDR3 in DNA: TGTGCCAGCAGCTTTTACGGAGTACTTTGGACTGGGGCCAACGTCCTGACTTTC. Translated: CASSFYGVLWTGANVLTF.

The rearrangement links TRBV18 to TRBJ2-5; tentatively, D is TRBD2 (6 bases). The V end lost 3 bases, the J end lost 1 base, and 9 bases lay between the germline ends. This CDR3 is 14 amino acids long. Per the germline V gene, CDR1 is KGHSH and CDR2 is LQKENI. The CDR3, as DNA: TGTGCCAGCTCACCGGCGGGGTTCCAAGAGACCCAGTACTTC. It encodes CASSPAGFQETQYF.

The chain employs TRBV7-9 and TRBJ2-3; TRBD2 aligns across 10 bases. The CDR3 consists of 17 residues. V lost 5 bases, J lost 2 bases, and 10 bases stayed unmatched. Germline CDR1 SEHNR, CDR2 FQNEAQ (reference sequence). This chain's CDR3 is CASSPTSGALYTDTQYF. The CDR3, as DNA: TGTGCCAGCAGCCCCACTAGCGGGGCTTTATACACAGATACGCAGTATTTT.

There are a few counts of this clone. The J gene is TRBJ1-1, the V gene TRBV24-1; D uncertain. CDR3 length equals 12 residues. V was pared by 1 base and J by 11 bases, with 10 bases between. CDR1 is KGHDR, CDR2 SFDVKD, per germline. Here the CDR3 DNA reads TGTGCCACCAGTGATTTTCCAATGAGTGCTTTCTTT. Amino acids: CATSDFPMSAFF.

This clone was seen only once. The chain links TRBV7-2 to TRBJ1-2, with 11 bases aligning to TRBD1. CDR1 and CDR2 from the germline V gene are SGHTA and FQGNSA. Trimming removed 6 bases from V and 5 bases from J; junction bases left unmatched: 5. This CDR3 has 14 amino acids. The CDR3 here is CASSNRDRGYGYTF. In nucleotides, the CDR3 is TGTGCCAGCAGTAACCGGGACAGGGGGTATGGCTACACCTTC.

The genes are TRBV19 and TRBJ2-5; 7 bases match TRBD2. CDR3 size: 15 residues. The J segment lost 2 bases and the V segment lost 6 bases, leaving 9 bases of the junction unmatched. Germline V lookup: CDR1 LNHDA, CDR2 SQIVND (reference sequence). The CDR3 DNA follows: TGTGCCAGTAGCCAAGGAAGTAGCGGGCAAGAGACCCAGTACTTC. It yields the protein CASSQGSSGQETQYF.

The genes are TRBV11-2 and TRBJ1-3; D is possibly TRBD1 (6 bases). The germline gives CDR1 SGHAT, CDR2 FQNNGV. The V gene lost 2 bases and the J gene lost 0 bases, with 8 bases spanning the gap. CDR3 length: 15 residues. The CDR3 loop is CASSLQGNSGNTIYF. Written as DNA, the CDR3 is TGTGCCAGCAGCTTACAGGGGAACTCTGGAAACACCATATATTTT.

The chain links TRBV7-2 to TRBJ1-4, with D perhaps TRBD1 (6 bases). The CDR3 runs to 17 residues. V lost 6 bases and J 6 bases, leaving 23 bases between the germline ends. CDR1 and CDR2 (germline): SGHTA, FQGNSA. CDR3 nucleotides: TGTGCCAGCAGTCCCCGGGGGGCCGGAGTGGGAGATGAAAAACTGTTTTTT. Encoded protein: CASSPRGAGVGDEKLFF.

This clone was observed a handful of times. This chain connects TRBV6-5 to TRBJ2-1; 7 bases align to TRBD1. With V trimmed by 4 bases and J by 6 bases, 9 bases remained unmatched. The CDR3 has 15 amino acids. Germline V gives CDR1 MNHEY, CDR2 SVGAGI. The CDR3 sequence: CASSFDRADRNEQFF. The CDR3 nucleotides are TGTGCCAGCAGTTTTGACAGGGCGGATCGCAATGAGCAGTTCTTC.

J is TRBJ1-5 and V is TRBV6-2 or TRBV6-3, with a weak D call TRBD1 (6 bases). The CDR3 consists of 16 residues. From germline, CDR1 is MNHEY and CDR2 SVGEGT. Trimming took 6 bases from V and 1 from J, leaving 16 bases between them. The DNA of the CDR3 is TGTGCCAGCAGCCCTCCCGGGACACCAAGCAATCAGCCCCAGCATTTT. This codes for CASSPPGTPSNQPQHF.

The rearrangement links TRBV10-3 to TRBJ2-5, with 11 bases identical to TRBD2. After removal of 3 bases from V and 2 bases from J, the junction contained 2 bases not matched to a gene. The CDR3 has 15 amino acids. CDR1 and CDR2 from the germline V gene are ENHRY and SYGVKD. The CDR3 region is CAISDIAGGQETQYF. CDR3 coding DNA: TGTGCCATCAGTGATATAGCGGGGGGGCAAGAGACCCAGTACTTC.

The chain is built from TRBV3-1 (or the pseudogene TRBV3-2) and TRBJ2-1; weak D call: TRBD2 (5 bases). Trimming removed 0 bases at V and 8 bases at J, with 11 bases between. Germline V gene lookup returns CDR1 LGHDT and CDR2 YNNKEL (reference sequence). The CDR3 runs 14 residues. In DNA form, the CDR3 reads TGTGCCAGCAGCCAAGAGCGGGTGTGGCATGAGCAGTTCTTC. Its translation: CASSQERVWHEQFF.

CDR3 nucleotides: TGTGCCAGCACGAGGACAGGGGGCGGAGAGACCCAGTACTTC. Translated: CASTRTGGGETQYF. The chain has TRBV25-1 and TRBJ2-5, with 11 bases lining up with TRBD1. The CDR3 extends over 14 amino acids. Germline trimming cut 7 bases from V and 4 bases from J; bases unmatched to any gene: 5. Germline assignment: CDR1 MGHDK and CDR2 SYGVNS.

This sequence joins TRBV6-2 or TRBV6-3 and TRBJ1-2; possible D gene TRBD1, 6 bases. In germline, CDR1 is MNHEY, CDR2 SVGEGT. Trimming pared 0 bases from V and 6 bases from J, leaving 14 bases between. CDR3 length: 15 residues. The CDR3 coding sequence is TGTGCCAGCAGTTACTCGAGGGCAGGGGATCATGGCTACACCTTC. Its protein product is CASSYSRAGDHGYTF.

Concerning this clone: This sample includes further DNA sequences coding for the same CDR3. The chain links TRBV7-2 to TRBJ2-7; the match to TRBD2 covers 15 bases. The CDR3 runs 16 residues. Germline loops: CDR1 SGHTA, CDR2 FQGNSA. V dropped 4 bases and J dropped 4; count of bases not matched to a gene: 5. The CDR3 DNA reads as TGTGCCAGCAGCTCGCCGGGACTAGCGGGGGGTTACGAGCAGTACTTC. It translates to CASSSPGLAGGYEQYF.

This clone was counted a few times. V gene TRBV27 combines with J gene TRBJ2-1; 14 positions match TRBD2. Looked up from germline, CDR1 is MNHEY and CDR2 is SMNVEV (reference sequence). The CDR3 contains 16 residues. V lost 6 bases and J lost 4; bases outside the gene matches: 5. The CDR3 spells CASSSGLAGGYNEQFF. In DNA, the CDR3 is TGTGCCAGCAGCAGCGGACTAGCGGGGGGATACAATGAGCAGTTCTTC.